One and the same sample provided the 26 T cell receptor beta chains below, sequenced in a study of blood T cell repertoires in COVID-19. This table comes from immunoSEQ multiplex PCR, and its TCRdb copy is limited to in-frame clones, with some not included. The profile shows some 8,000 clones, roughly 80% of them singletons. The sequencing input was peripheral blood. These receptors originate from a human donor in a cohort sampled during active COVID-19.

This clone was detected only once. V is TRBV19 and J is TRBJ1-1; D possibly corresponds to TRBD1 (6 bases). V lost 5 bases and J 2 bases, leaving 12 bases between the germline ends. CDR1 is LNHDA, CDR2 SQIVND, per germline (reference sequence). The CDR3 totals 14 residues. For the CDR3, the DNA is TGTGCCAGTAGTCTCGGACAGATAAACACTGAAGCTTTCTTT. This codes for CASSLGQINTEAFF.

The gene calls are TRBV4-2 and TRBJ1-3; TRBD1 might be the D (5 bases). Germline loops: CDR1 LGHNA, CDR2 YNFKEQ. Trimming pared 1 base from V and 2 bases from J, leaving 9 bases between. There are 15 residues in the CDR3. The CDR3: CASSQGGVAGNTIYF. CDR3 nucleotides: TGTGCCAGCAGCCAAGGGGGGGTGGCTGGAAACACCATATATTTT.

The chain carries TRBV2 and TRBJ2-3, with 14 nucleotides matching TRBD2. V lost 5 bases and J lost 2; bases outside the gene matches: 3. The CDR3 sequence is 16 residues long. CDR1 and CDR2 (germline): SNHLY, FYNNEI. The CDR3 nucleotides are TGTGCCAGCAGTCGACTAGCGGGAGGGGTCACAGATACGCAGTATTTT. It is translated as CASSRLAGGVTDTQYF.

The V gene is TRBV23-1, the J gene TRBJ2-4; D perhaps matches TRBD2 (7 bases). TRBV23-1 has ORF status, its function being uncertain. The V and J ends lost 2 bases and 3 bases respectively, with 14 bases between them. CDR3 length equals 16 residues. CDR3 sequence (DNA): TGCGCCAGCAGTCAAAAGGCAGGGGAGGGCAAAAACATTCAGTACTTC. This sequence encodes CASSQKAGEGKNIQYF.

This chain uses TRBV6-2 or TRBV6-3 with TRBJ1-5, with 12 bases matching TRBD1. V lost 5 bases, J lost 1 base, and 9 bases stayed unmatched. The CDR3 has 18 residues. CDR1 MNHEY and CDR2 SVGEGT come from the germline V gene. The CDR3 bases are TGTGCCAGCAGTCCCCGGGACAGGGGGCGCGTAAGCAATCAGCCCCAGCATTTT. It specifies CASSPRDRGRVSNQPQHF.

This clone occurred a few times. The chain links TRBV3-1 (or the pseudogene TRBV3-2) to TRBJ2-2; a weak D match, TRBD2 (5 bases). The V gene's germline CDR1 is LGHDT and CDR2 YNNKEL (reference sequence). This CDR3 contains 17 residues. Trimming removed 2 bases from V and 5 bases from J, with 18 bases in between. The CDR3: CASSQIVHGNGTGELFF. Here the CDR3 DNA reads TGTGCCAGCAGCCAAATAGTGCACGGGAATGGAACCGGGGAGCTGTTTTTT.

This clone was counted a single time. This chain joins TRBV19 and TRBJ2-3; 7 nucleotides match TRBD2. This CDR3 comprises 14 residues. In germline, CDR1 is LNHDA, CDR2 SQIVND (reference sequence). V dropped 8 bases and J dropped 3; count of bases not matched to a gene: 8. CDR3 in DNA: TGTGCCAGTGGCGGGGGACTGCCTACAGATACGCAGTATTTT. Translating gives CASGGGLPTDTQYF. The variable domain in full, with the rest retrieved from reference TRBV19 and TRBJ2-3, is DGGITQSPKYLFRKEGQNVTLSCEQNLNHDAMYWYRQDPGQGLRLIYYSQIVNDFQKGDIAEGYSVSREKKESFPLTVTSAQKNPTAFYLCASGGGLPTDTQYFGPGTRLTVL.

The V gene is TRBV6-5, the J gene TRBJ1-1; the match to TRBD1 covers 9 bases. V lost 7 bases, J lost 5 bases, and 5 bases stayed unmatched. Looked up from germline, CDR1 is MNHEY and CDR2 is SVGAGI. This CDR3 comprises 13 residues. The CDR3 DNA sequence: TGTGCCAGCAACCAACAGGGGGCGACTGAAGCTTTCTTT. It translates to CASNQQGATEAFF.

V usage is TRBV6-6 and J usage is TRBJ1-2; possibly TRBD1 for D (5 bases). The V and J ends lost 9 bases and 8 bases respectively, with 19 bases between them. The CDR3 is 13 residues long. CDR1 and CDR2 (germline): MNHNY, SVGAGI (reference sequence). The CDR3 DNA sequence: TGTGCCAGTGGGATCAAGACAGAAGTCGGCTACACCTTC. Encoded protein: CASGIKTEVGYTF.

This chain uses TRBV4-1 with TRBJ2-1; possibly TRBD1 for D (6 bases). The CDR3 has 15 amino acids. The germline CDR1 and CDR2 sequences are MGHRA and YSYEKL. V lost 4 bases, J lost 4 bases, and 14 bases lay in between. The CDR3 here is CASSRSGQIYNEQFF. The CDR3 bases are TGCGCCAGCAGCCGCTCCGGACAGATTTACAATGAGCAGTTCTTC.

The CDR3 nucleotides are TGTGCCAGCAGCCAAGACCCCCAGGGAACCTACGAGCAGTACTTC. Protein sequence: CASSQDPQGTYEQYF. The rearrangement uses TRBV3-1 (or the pseudogene TRBV3-2) and TRBJ2-7; possible D gene TRBD1, 5 bases. CDR1 and CDR2 (germline): LGHDT, YNNKEL (reference sequence). The CDR3 totals 15 residues. With 0 bases removed from V and 2 bases from J, the gap between germline ends came to 11 bases.

This clone was counted a few times. This chain links TRBV7-9 with TRBJ2-3; 8 bases are a match to TRBD2. Losses at the gene ends were 7 bases for V and 4 bases for J; bases not matched to a gene: 10. Germline CDR1 is SEHNR and CDR2 is FQNEAQ (reference sequence). The CDR3 covers 15 residues. CDR3 coding DNA: TGTGCCAGCACCCCGACTAGCGTCCCCGCAGATACGCAGTATTTT. Translated, it gives CASTPTSVPADTQYF.

This clone was seen a single time. The DNA for the CDR3 is TGTGCCAGCTCACGACAGGGGGCGCAGGGGGATTATGGCTACACCTTC. Translated: CASSRQGAQGDYGYTF. The chain links TRBV18 to TRBJ1-2; 10 nucleotides line up with TRBD1. The CDR3 spans 16 residues. The V gene's germline CDR1 is KGHSH and CDR2 LQKENI. V gave up 4 bases and J gave up 5 bases; unmatched junction bases: 10.

The gene calls are TRBV15 and TRBJ1-1, with D perhaps TRBD1 (6 bases). The CDR3 is made up of 14 amino acids. Germline V lookup: CDR1 LNHNV, CDR2 YYDKDF (reference sequence). Trimming removed 3 bases at V and 4 bases at J, with 12 bases between. The CDR3 here is CATSRDREVTEAFF. The CDR3 region has the DNA TGTGCCACCAGCAGGGACAGAGAGGTCACTGAAGCTTTCTTT. Full variable domain (missing parts from reference TRBV15 and TRBJ1-1): DAMVIQNPRYQVTQFGKPVTLSCSQTLNHNVMYWYQQKSSQAPKLLFHYYDKDFNNEADTPDNFQSRRPNTSFCFLDIRSPGLGDTAMYLCATSRDREVTEAFFGQGTRLTVV.

This chain joins TRBV2 and TRBJ1-2, with TRBD1 matching 8 bases. This CDR3 has 13 amino acids. Germline CDR1 is SNHLY and CDR2 is FYNNEI. With 6 bases clipped from V and 8 bases from J, the junction kept 8 bases outside the gene matches. CDR3 sequence: CASRSGTGGGYTF. CDR3 coding DNA: TGTGCCAGCAGATCAGGGACAGGCGGGGGCTACACCTTC.

This chain uses TRBV18 with TRBJ2-7; TRBD1 might be the D (5 bases). This CDR3 has 13 residues. The V and J ends lost 5 bases and 6 bases respectively, with 14 bases between them. Germline assignment: CDR1 KGHSH and CDR2 LQKENI. CDR3 DNA: TGTGCCAGCTCAGCAGACAGTGGGTTCGAGCAGTACTTC. Translation gives CASSADSGFEQYF.

DNA for the CDR3: TGTGCCAGCAGTTTATCGTTCAGGGGGAGGTCTGAAGCTTTCTTT. It yields the protein CASSLSFRGRSEAFF. The chain combines TRBV27 with TRBJ1-1; 7 bases are a match to TRBD1. The CDR3 has 15 amino acids. The junction had 7 bases not matched to a gene; V was cut back by 0 bases and J by 6 bases. Germline V gene data show CDR1 as MNHEY and CDR2 as SMNVEV (reference sequence).

The chain is built from TRBV4-1 and TRBJ1-6; D call uncertain. CDR1 and CDR2 from the germline V gene are MGHRA and YSYEKL. V lost 1 base, J lost 13 bases, and 11 bases lay in between. The CDR3 is made up of 13 amino acids. CDR3 in amino acids: CASSQGLLWPLHF. In nucleotides, the CDR3 is TGCGCCAGCAGCCAAGGGCTTTTGTGGCCCCTCCACTTT.

This chain connects TRBV9 to TRBJ2-2; 8 bases line up with TRBD1. The CDR3 is 16 amino acids. The V gene end was trimmed by 4 bases and the J gene end by 0 bases; junction bases not matched to a gene: 5. Germline CDR1 and CDR2: SGDLS and YYNGEE. The CDR3 DNA follows: TGTGCCAGCAGCAGGGGACAGGACCCGAACACCGGGGAGCTGTTTTTT. Its translation is CASSRGQDPNTGELFF.

Turning to this clone: One end of the junction fails to match germline, which may point to a read error. The chain recombines TRBV13 with TRBJ2-1; D call uncertain. The CDR3 loop spans 17 amino acids. Germline CDR1 is PRHDT and CDR2 is FYEKMQ (reference sequence). The CDR3 nucleotides read TGTGCCAGCATCAGCTTAGAAAGGCAGGCCTCCCACAATGAGCAGTTCTTC. This codes for CASISLERQASHNEQFF.

The J gene is TRBJ1-1, the V gene TRBV6-5, with D possibly TRBD1 on 6 matching bases. In germline, CDR1 is MNHEY, CDR2 SVGAGI. The CDR3 has 12 amino acids. Trimming removed 6 bases from V and 7 bases from J, with 12 bases in between. The CDR3 loop reads CASREGGGEAFF. CDR3 DNA: TGTGCCAGCAGAGAGGGAGGGGGTGAAGCTTTCTTT.

The chain employs TRBV5-6 and TRBJ2-2; 13 bases are shared with TRBD2. This CDR3 is built from 15 residues. Trimming cost V 5 bases and J 7 bases; bases outside gene matches: 5. Germline V gene sequence: CDR1 SGHDT, CDR2 YYEEEE. In DNA form, the CDR3 reads TGTGCCAGCAGTCGACTAGCGGGAGGTCACGGGGAGCTGTTTTTT. Translating gives CASSRLAGGHGELFF.

The J gene is TRBJ2-3, the V gene TRBV7-9; no clear D gene. V shed 4 bases and J shed 5 bases, with 10 bases lying between them. Germline CDR1 and CDR2: SEHNR and FQNEAQ (reference sequence). The CDR3 spans 13 residues. The CDR3: CASSSTPGDTQYF. DNA of the CDR3: TGTGCCAGCAGCTCAACTCCGGGAGATACGCAGTATTTT.

The chain combines TRBV3-1 (or the pseudogene TRBV3-2) with TRBJ1-2; D gene unclear. Trimming shortened V by 4 bases and J by 6 bases, and 9 bases separated the two germline ends. Per germline, CDR1 LGHDT and CDR2 YNNKEL (reference sequence). The CDR3 covers 12 residues. In nucleotides, the CDR3 is TGTGCCAGCAGCCCTCATCGGGATGGCTACACCTTC. Translated, it gives CASSPHRDGYTF.

CDR3 DNA: TGTGCCAGCAGCTTAACCCCGGGGGGGTATGGCTACACCTTC. Translating gives CASSLTPGGYGYTF. V usage is TRBV7-3 and J usage is TRBJ1-2; possibly TRBD1 for D (5 bases). With 0 bases removed from V and 5 bases from J, the gap between germline ends came to 10 bases. Germline CDR1 and CDR2: SGHTA and FQGTGA. The CDR3 runs to 14 residues.

This clone was picked up one time. The rearrangement joins TRBV11-3 to TRBJ2-2, with TRBD2 identical over 8 bases. Germline trimming cut 1 base from V and 4 bases from J; bases unmatched to any gene: 2. This CDR3 has 15 amino acids. Germline V lookup: CDR1 SGHNT, CDR2 YENEEA. The CDR3 nucleotides read TGTGCCAGCAGCTTAGCCGGGACTAGCACCGGGGAGCTGTTTTTT. Translating gives CASSLAGTSTGELFF.